This TCR beta chain is drawn from a study of CD8 T cells in Susac syndrome. Whole-study findings and limits: The authors acknowledged that the study's TCR sequencing and HLA analysis involved relatively few individuals.

Reverse transcription of 0.5 to 1 ug RNA used random hexamers. A multiplex approach, immunoSEQ multiplex PCR, amplified TCR beta CDR3 across 54 Vbeta and 13 Jbeta. TCRdb recomputed calls from the immunoSEQ multiplex PCR reads with MiXCR, one row per CDR3 protein. This table has a few hundred thousand distinct CDR3 sequences, about 96% appearing once. The CDR3 length is 15 residues. V gave up 2 bases and J gave up 6 bases; unmatched junction bases: 9. Germline lookup yields CDR1 DFQATT and CDR2 SNEGSKA (reference sequence). TEMRA cells were FACS-enriched and CD8+ and CD4+ T cells negatively isolated. This clonotype has only one observation. Its antigen is currently unknown.

V gene TRBV20-1 combines with J gene TRBJ2-1, with TRBD2 matching over 8 bases. Specimen: CD4+ T cells from PBMCs. The clonotype originates from a human donor with multiple sclerosis. CDR3 region: CSARWGLAGPNEQFF. CDR3 nucleotide sequence: TGCAGTGCTAGATGGGGTTTAGCGGGACCCAATGAGCAGTTCTTC.